This paragraph covers one T cell receptor (beta chain) sequence. The data were obtained in a study of blood T cell repertoires in COVID-19. The data were produced by immunoSEQ multiplex PCR, yet TCRdb's version contains in-frame clones alone and is incomplete. The sample contains 200,000 to 250,000 clones, under 90% of which appear only once. V lost 4 bases and J 4 bases, leaving 17 bases between the germline ends. Looked up from germline, CDR1 is SGHRS and CDR2 is YFSETQ. The length of the CDR3 is 16 residues. The study recruited people aged about 18 to 89 years across around 24 US areas. Sequencing was done on a sample of PBMCs or T cells enriched from blood (not recorded which). The chain couples TRBV5-1 to TRBJ2-2, with a possible D match to TRBD2 (5 bases). This receptor was obtained from a woman in her forties or fifties who had been exposed to COVID-19. The CDR3 nucleotides are TGCGCCAGCAGCCGAGATCCGAACGCGGGCACCGGGGAGCTGTTTTTT. This sequence encodes CASSRDPNAGTGELFF.